The clone carrying this TCR beta chain has just a few counts. From germline, CDR1 is SNHLY and CDR2 FYNNEI. The V end lost 5 bases, the J end lost 3 bases, and 12 bases lay between the germline ends. The CDR3 totals 14 residues. The sample belongs to a study of human T cells and chemical hapten exposure. The time point denotes: pre-sensitization, week 0. The treatment was: therapeutic diphenylcyclopropenone sensitization with weekly scalp DPC. In every case, blood was obtained before the patch test was applied. TCRdb re-called the RACE reads with MiXCR, one entry per CDR3 protein. The repertoire consists of about 98,000 distinct CDR3 sequences, with less than 14% occurring once and the leading ten covering approximately 3.1%.

The specimen comprised whole blood, sampled in connection with sensitization to the hapten diphenylcyclopropenone (DPC). The rearrangement joins TRBV2 to TRBJ2-3; the D gene is possibly TRBD1 (6 bases). The receptor comes from a woman aged 60-75 years with alopecia areata. Some clones in this sample may be carry-over from other donors' samples. The CDR3 spells CASSPQGPTDTQYF. The CDR3, as DNA: TGTGCCAGCAGTCCACAGGGACCGACAGATACGCAGTATTTT.